The 23 T cell receptor beta chains listed next were all sequenced from one sample in a study of blood T cell repertoires in COVID-19. Data came from immunoSEQ multiplex PCR; TCRdb stores just in-frame clones and leaves some out. The sample shows 450,000 to 500,000 clones, 87% of them seen only once. Sample: PBMCs or T cells enriched from blood (not recorded which). The receptors shown here come from a woman aged 18-29 years who had recovered from COVID-19.

The V call is TRBV12-3 or TRBV12-4, the J call TRBJ2-3; 9 bases align to TRBD1. With 10 bases clipped from V and 8 bases from J, the junction kept 7 bases outside the gene matches. CDR3 length: 12 residues. CDR3 region: CATRDRAGTQYF. CDR3 coding DNA: TGTGCCACCCGGGACAGGGCAGGTACGCAGTATTTT.

The gene calls are TRBV25-1 and TRBJ2-5; possible D gene TRBD2, 5 bases. Trimming pared 8 bases from V and 5 bases from J, leaving 15 bases between. CDR3 size: 13 residues. CDR1 MGHDK and CDR2 SYGVNS come from the germline V gene. The CDR3 region has the DNA TGTGCCAGCGGCCTCGGACTGGGGGAGACCCAGTACTTC. It translates to CASGLGLGETQYF.

This rearrangement joins TRBV2 to TRBJ2-3; TRBD1 is a possible D gene (6 bases). The CDR3 runs to 14 residues. V was pared by 7 bases and J by 0 bases, with 11 bases between. CDR1 is SNHLY and CDR2 is FYNNEI in the germline V gene. The CDR3 bases are TGTGCCAGCATCTCGGACAGTAGCACAGATACGCAGTATTTT. It encodes CASISDSSTDTQYF.

The chain is built from TRBV27 and TRBJ2-3; D possibly corresponds to TRBD2 (7 bases). From germline, CDR1 is MNHEY and CDR2 SMNVEV (reference sequence). V lost 6 bases to trimming and J lost 5 bases, with 18 bases between them. This CDR3 has 15 residues. For the CDR3, the DNA is TGTGCCAGCAGCCCCATGATGGGGGGGCAAGATACGCAGTATTTT. Amino acids: CASSPMMGGQDTQYF.

The V gene is TRBV6-6, the J gene TRBJ2-7; 8 bases map to TRBD1. This CDR3 has 15 residues. Germline lookup yields CDR1 MNHNY and CDR2 SVGAGI (reference sequence). V lost 5 bases, J lost 1 base, and 7 bases stayed unmatched. The CDR3 DNA reads TGTGCCAGCAGTATAAATACAGGGGGGTCCTACGAGCAGTACTTC. This gives the protein CASSINTGGSYEQYF.

V is TRBV6-5 and J is TRBJ2-3; TRBD1 agrees at 9 bases. Trimming removed 4 bases from V and 12 bases from J; junction bases left unmatched: 5. The germline V gene encodes CDR1 MNHEY and CDR2 SVGAGI. The CDR3 spans 12 residues. The CDR3 loop is CASSFPGQGQYF. The CDR3 DNA follows: TGTGCCAGCAGTTTTCCGGGACAGGGACAGTATTTT.

V usage is TRBV12-3 or TRBV12-4 and J usage is TRBJ1-6, with D tentatively TRBD1 (5 bases). CDR3 length: 13 residues. V lost 4 bases and J lost 9, with 10 bases in between. The CDR3, as DNA: TGTGCCAGCAGTTCCACGGACATTTCACCCCTCCACTTT. It is translated as CASSSTDISPLHF.

The rearrangement joins TRBV7-6 to TRBJ1-2, with D perhaps TRBD1 (6 bases). CDR1 is SGHVS and CDR2 is FNYEAQ in the germline V gene. The CDR3 totals 16 residues. The germline V and J ends were trimmed by 5 bases and 6 bases, with 22 bases remaining between them. CDR3: CASSLLGHRDGDGYTF. For the CDR3, the DNA is TGTGCCAGCAGCCTCCTGGGTCACAGGGATGGTGATGGCTACACCTTC.

V and J are TRBV5-1 and TRBJ1-1, with TRBD1 as a possible D gene (5 bases). CDR3 length equals 15 residues. Germline V lookup: CDR1 SGHRS, CDR2 YFSETQ. With 4 bases removed from V and 4 bases from J, the gap between germline ends came to 17 bases. For the CDR3, the DNA is TGCGCCAGCAGCCTCCGACAAGCCCAGGGCACTGAAGCTTTCTTT. Translated: CASSLRQAQGTEAFF. Full variable domain (rest looked up from reference TRBV5-1 and TRBJ1-1): KAGVTQTPRYLIKTRGQQVTLSCSPISGHRSVSWYQQTPGQGLQFLFEYFSETQRNKGNFPGRFSGRQFSNSRSEMNVSTLELGDSALYLCASSLRQAQGTEAFFGQGTRLTVV.

The chain is built from TRBV5-8 and TRBJ2-7; TRBD2 might be the D (6 bases). This CDR3 is built from 15 residues. Germline CDR1 reads SGHTS; CDR2 reads YDEGEE. V was pared by 2 bases and J by 2 bases, with 14 bases between. DNA of the CDR3: TGTGCCAGCAGCTTTAGCGCGGGACTCGCCTACGAGCAGTACTTC. Its protein is CASSFSAGLAYEQYF.

V gene TRBV29-1 combines with J gene TRBJ1-1; D possibly corresponds to TRBD1 (5 bases). V gave up 3 bases and J gave up 4 bases, with 15 bases separating them. Germline loops: CDR1 SQVTM, CDR2 ANQGSEA. CDR3 length equals 14 residues. The CDR3, as DNA: TGCAGCGTTGAGGTTCAGGGAAGATTCACTGAAGCTTTCTTT. It encodes CSVEVQGRFTEAFF.

The chain links TRBV19 to TRBJ2-2; the D is unclear. Looked up from germline, CDR1 is LNHDA and CDR2 is SQIVND (reference sequence). The CDR3 extends over 13 amino acids. V lost 7 bases and J 4 bases, leaving 10 bases between the germline ends. The CDR3: CASIKRSTGELFF. DNA of the CDR3: TGTGCCAGTATTAAGAGAAGCACCGGGGAGCTGTTTTTT.

V usage is TRBV7-2 and J usage is TRBJ1-2; 8 bases map to TRBD1. Germline V gene lookup returns CDR1 SGHTA and CDR2 FQGNSA. CDR3 length: 13 residues. Losses at the gene ends were 5 bases for V and 8 bases for J; bases not matched to a gene: 7. CDR3 sequence: CASSPDRERGYTF. Here the CDR3 DNA reads TGTGCCAGCAGCCCGGACAGGGAACGAGGCTACACCTTC. Together with reference TRBV7-2 and TRBJ1-2, the CDR3 gives the full variable domain: GAGVSQSPSNKVTEKGKDVELRCDPISGHTALYWYRQSLGQGLEFLIYFQGNSAPDKSGLPSDRFSAERTGGSVSTLTIQRTQQEDSAVYLCASSPDRERGYTFGSGTRLTVV.

There are a few counts of this clone. V and J are TRBV9 and TRBJ2-6; no firm D call. The CDR3 consists of 17 residues. Trimming left V 2 bases short and J 0 bases short, with 12 bases between. Germline values: CDR1 SGDLS, CDR2 YYNGEE. The CDR3 region has the DNA TGTGCCAGCAGCGTGGCAACGATTCACTCTGGGGCCAACGTCCTGACTTTC. It yields the protein CASSVATIHSGANVLTF.

J is TRBJ1-1 and V is TRBV5-1, with 8 positions matching TRBD1. Looked up from germline, CDR1 is SGHRS and CDR2 is YFSETQ. After removal of 5 bases from V and 7 bases from J, the junction contained 10 bases not matched to a gene. The CDR3 consists of 14 residues. CDR3 residues: CASRRTTGVIEAFF. The CDR3 DNA sequence: TGCGCCAGCAGGCGAACGACAGGGGTCATTGAAGCTTTCTTT.

The chain uses TRBV5-4 and TRBJ1-1; 10 positions agree with TRBD1. CDR1 and CDR2 from the germline V gene are SGHNT and YYREEE (reference sequence). This CDR3 comprises 15 residues. J lost 6 bases, V lost 5 bases, and 10 bases had no gene match. The CDR3 loop is CASRLTGGGLAEAFF. The DNA for the CDR3 is TGTGCCAGCAGGCTGACAGGGGGCGGTTTGGCTGAAGCTTTCTTT.

In its sample, this clone was seen once. The chain employs TRBV3-1 (or the pseudogene TRBV3-2) and TRBJ1-2; D not resolved. CDR3 length: 12 residues. V lost 0 bases, J lost 8 bases, and 7 bases lay in between. Germline V gene data show CDR1 as LGHDT and CDR2 as YNNKEL (reference sequence). DNA for the CDR3: TGTGCCAGCAGCCAAGAATTCGGGGGCTACACCTTC. This sequence encodes CASSQEFGGYTF.

This clone was found a few times. J is TRBJ2-6 and V is TRBV30, with D unresolved. This CDR3 has 15 amino acids. The germline CDR1 and CDR2 sequences are GTSNPN and SVGIG (reference sequence). V was cut by 3 bases and J by 0 bases, with 9 bases left in between. The CDR3 DNA is TGTGCCTGGAGCTTACCCAGCTCTGGGGCCAACGTCCTGACTTTC. It yields the protein CAWSLPSSGANVLTF. Full variable domain (remainder filled in from reference TRBV30 and TRBJ2-6): SQTIHQWPATLVQPVGSPLSLECTVEGTSNPNLYWYRQAAGRGLQLLFYSVGIGQISSEVPQNLSASRPQDRQFILSSKKLLLSDSGFYLCAWSLPSSGANVLTFGAGSRLTVL.

The chain combines TRBV29-1 with TRBJ2-2; 7 nucleotides line up with TRBD1. J gave up 2 bases and V 2 bases, and 11 bases lay outside the gene matches. Per germline, CDR1 SQVTM and CDR2 ANQGSEA. The CDR3 consists of 17 residues. CDR3 nucleotide sequence: TGCAGCGTTGAAATGAGGGGGCGTGAGGGCAACACCGGGGAGCTGTTTTTT. Its protein is CSVEMRGREGNTGELFF.

This chain joins TRBV6-5 and TRBJ1-1; 8 nucleotides agree with TRBD1. The CDR3 has 16 amino acids. The V gene's germline CDR1 is MNHEY and CDR2 SVGAGI. V lost 4 bases and J lost 6; bases outside the gene matches: 13. CDR3 sequence: CASSSSPGQGRAEAFF. The DNA for the CDR3 is TGTGCCAGCAGTTCGTCCCCCGGACAGGGAAGGGCTGAAGCTTTCTTT.

This sequence joins TRBV3-1 (or the pseudogene TRBV3-2) and TRBJ1-2, with D hard to call. The CDR3 extends over 17 amino acids. Germline-derived CDR1 and CDR2 are LGHDT and YNNKEL (reference sequence). V was trimmed by 4 bases and J by 3 bases, leaving 21 bases between them. The CDR3 bases are TGTGCCAGCAGCCGATACCTCGTGCGAGGCAACGACTATGGCTACACCTTC. As protein: CASSRYLVRGNDYGYTF.

V is TRBV10-3 and J is TRBJ2-3; 8 bases map to TRBD2. Germline CDR1 reads ENHRY; CDR2 reads SYGVKD. The CDR3 sequence is 15 residues long. The trim removed 3 bases at V and 4 bases at J, leaving 6 bases unmatched. The CDR3 region has the DNA TGTGCCATCAGTGAACCGGGGGGGGCCGCAGATACGCAGTATTTT. Translated: CAISEPGGAADTQYF.

This chain connects TRBV5-4 to TRBJ1-4; D is perhaps TRBD1 (6 bases). Germline CDR1 is SGHNT and CDR2 is YYREEE (reference sequence). The germline V and J ends were trimmed by 3 bases and 4 bases, with 13 bases remaining between them. This CDR3 comprises 15 residues. This CDR3 reads CASSSRTEHNEKLFF. The CDR3 region has the DNA TGTGCCAGCAGCTCAAGGACAGAACATAATGAAAAACTGTTTTTT. Filled out from reference TRBV5-4 and TRBJ1-4, the complete variable domain reads ETGVTQSPTHLIKTRGQQVTLRCSSQSGHNTVSWYQQALGQGPQFIFQYYREEENGRGNFPPRFSGLQFPNYSSELNVNALELDDSALYLCASSSRTEHNEKLFFGSGTQLSVL.